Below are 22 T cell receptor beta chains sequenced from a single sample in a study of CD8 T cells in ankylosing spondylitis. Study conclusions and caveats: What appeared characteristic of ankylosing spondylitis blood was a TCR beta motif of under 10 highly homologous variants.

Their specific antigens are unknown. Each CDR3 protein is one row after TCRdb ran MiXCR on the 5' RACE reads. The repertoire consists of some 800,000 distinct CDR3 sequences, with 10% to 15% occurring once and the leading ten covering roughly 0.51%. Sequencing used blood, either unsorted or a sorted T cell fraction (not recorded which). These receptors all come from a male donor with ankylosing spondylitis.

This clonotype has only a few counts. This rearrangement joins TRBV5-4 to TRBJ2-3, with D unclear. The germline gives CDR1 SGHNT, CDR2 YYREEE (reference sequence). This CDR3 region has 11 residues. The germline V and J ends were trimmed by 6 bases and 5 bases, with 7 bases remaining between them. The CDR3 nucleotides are TGTGCCAGCACCGTCAGAGATACGCAGTATTTT. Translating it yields CASTVRDTQYF.

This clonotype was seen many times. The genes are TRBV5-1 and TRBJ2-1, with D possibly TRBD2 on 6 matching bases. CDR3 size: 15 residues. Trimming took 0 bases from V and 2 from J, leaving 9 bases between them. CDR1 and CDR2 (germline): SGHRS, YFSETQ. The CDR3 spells CASSLGDWPYNEQFF. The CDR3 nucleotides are TGCGCCAGCAGCTTGGGGGACTGGCCCTACAATGAGCAGTTCTTC.

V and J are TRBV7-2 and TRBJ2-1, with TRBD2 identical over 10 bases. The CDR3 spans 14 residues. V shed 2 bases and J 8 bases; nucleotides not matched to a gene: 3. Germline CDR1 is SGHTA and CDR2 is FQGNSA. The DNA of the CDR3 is TGTGCCAGCAGCTTATATCTAGCGGGAGATGAGCAGTTCTTC. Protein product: CASSLYLAGDEQFF.

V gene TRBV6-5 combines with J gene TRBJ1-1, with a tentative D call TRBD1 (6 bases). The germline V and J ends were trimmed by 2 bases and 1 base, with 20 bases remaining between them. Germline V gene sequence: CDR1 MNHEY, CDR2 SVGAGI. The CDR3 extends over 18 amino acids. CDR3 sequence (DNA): TGTGCCAGCAGTTACGCCGTTCCACAGGGTGGGAGGAACACTGAAGCTTTCTTT. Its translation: CASSYAVPQGGRNTEAFF.

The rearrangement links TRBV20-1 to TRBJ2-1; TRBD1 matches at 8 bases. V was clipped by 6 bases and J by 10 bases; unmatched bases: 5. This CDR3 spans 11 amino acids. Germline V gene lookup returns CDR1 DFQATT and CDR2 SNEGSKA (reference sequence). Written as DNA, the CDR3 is TGCAGTGCCGACAGGGGTAGGGAGCAGTTCTTC. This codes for CSADRGREQFF.

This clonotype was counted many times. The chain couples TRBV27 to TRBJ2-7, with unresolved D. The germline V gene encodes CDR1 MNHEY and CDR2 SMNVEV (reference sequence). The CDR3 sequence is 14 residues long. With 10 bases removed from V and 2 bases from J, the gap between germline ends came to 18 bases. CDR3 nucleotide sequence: TGTGCCACCATGCCGCGACAAAGGGCCTACGAGCAGTACTTC. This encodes CATMPRQRAYEQYF.

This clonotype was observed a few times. The CDR3 loop reads CSARLAGLIYNEQFF. DNA for the CDR3: TGCAGTGCGCGACTAGCGGGGTTAATCTACAATGAGCAGTTCTTC. The chain has TRBV20-1 and TRBJ2-1, with 11 bases aligning to TRBD2. CDR1 is DFQATT and CDR2 is SNEGSKA in the germline V gene (reference sequence). V was pared by 6 bases and J by 3 bases, with 7 bases of the junction left unmatched. The CDR3 sequence is 15 residues long.

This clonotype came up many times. For the CDR3, the DNA is TGTGCCAGCAGTTCAACCGGGACAGTTAACTATGGCTACACCTTC. Protein sequence: CASSSTGTVNYGYTF. The chain has TRBV28 and TRBJ1-2; the match to TRBD1 covers 7 bases. V trimming: 4 bases; J trimming: 1 base; junction bases outside the gene matches: 6. Germline CDR1 MDHEN, CDR2 SYDVKM. The CDR3 is 15 amino acids.

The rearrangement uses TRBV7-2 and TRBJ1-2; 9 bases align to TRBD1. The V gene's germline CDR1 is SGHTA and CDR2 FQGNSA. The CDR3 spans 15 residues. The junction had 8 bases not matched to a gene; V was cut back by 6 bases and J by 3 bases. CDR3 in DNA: TGTGCCAGCAGACGTGACAGGGGGGGTTACTATGGCTACACCTTC. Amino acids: CASRRDRGGYYGYTF.

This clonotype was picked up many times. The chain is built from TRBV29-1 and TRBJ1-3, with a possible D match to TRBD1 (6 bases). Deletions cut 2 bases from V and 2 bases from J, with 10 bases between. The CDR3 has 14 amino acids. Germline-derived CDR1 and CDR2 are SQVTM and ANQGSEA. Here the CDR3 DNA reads TGCAGCGTTGAAAGCAGGGGAGCTGGAAACACCATATATTTT. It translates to CSVESRGAGNTIYF.

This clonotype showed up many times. The CDR3 loop reads CASSVGGVSSGANVLTF. Written as DNA, the CDR3 is TGTGCCAGCAGCGTCGGGGGCGTTAGCTCTGGGGCCAACGTCCTGACTTTC. V usage is TRBV9 and J usage is TRBJ2-6; D assignment may be TRBD1 or TRBD2 (6 bases each). This CDR3 has 17 residues. V dropped 2 bases and J dropped 0 bases, with 12 bases sitting between them. Per germline, CDR1 SGDLS and CDR2 YYNGEE.

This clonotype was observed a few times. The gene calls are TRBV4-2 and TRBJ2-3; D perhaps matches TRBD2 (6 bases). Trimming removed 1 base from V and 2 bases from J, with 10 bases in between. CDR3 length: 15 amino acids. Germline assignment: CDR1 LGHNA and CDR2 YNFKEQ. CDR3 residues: CASSQGSGLTDTQYF. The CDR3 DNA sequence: TGTGCCAGCAGCCAAGGTAGCGGACTCACAGATACGCAGTATTTT.

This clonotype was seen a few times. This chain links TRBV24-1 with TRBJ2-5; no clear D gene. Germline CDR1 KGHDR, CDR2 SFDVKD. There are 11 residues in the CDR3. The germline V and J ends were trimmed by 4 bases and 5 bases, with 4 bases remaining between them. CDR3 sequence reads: CATSERETQYF. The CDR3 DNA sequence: TGTGCCACCAGTGAGAGGGAGACCCAGTACTTC.

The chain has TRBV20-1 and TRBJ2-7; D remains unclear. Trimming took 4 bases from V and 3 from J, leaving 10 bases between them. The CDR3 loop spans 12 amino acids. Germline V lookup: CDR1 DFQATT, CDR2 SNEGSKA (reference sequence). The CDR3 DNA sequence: TGCAGTGCTATGGCGGACGACTACGAGCAGTACTTC. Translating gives CSAMADDYEQYF.

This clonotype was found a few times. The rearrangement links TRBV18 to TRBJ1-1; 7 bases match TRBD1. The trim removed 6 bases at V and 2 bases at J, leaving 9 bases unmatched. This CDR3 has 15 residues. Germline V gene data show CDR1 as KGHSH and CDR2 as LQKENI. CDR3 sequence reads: CASSPRDSPNTEAFF. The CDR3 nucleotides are TGTGCCAGCTCCCCGAGGGACAGCCCAAACACTGAAGCTTTCTTT.

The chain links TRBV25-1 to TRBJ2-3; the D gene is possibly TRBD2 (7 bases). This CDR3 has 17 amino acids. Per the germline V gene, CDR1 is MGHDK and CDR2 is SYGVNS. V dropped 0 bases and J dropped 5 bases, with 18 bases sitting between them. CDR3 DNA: TGTGCCAGCAGTGAATATTGGGGAGGGGGGGCCGGAGATACGCAGTATTTT. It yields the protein CASSEYWGGGAGDTQYF.

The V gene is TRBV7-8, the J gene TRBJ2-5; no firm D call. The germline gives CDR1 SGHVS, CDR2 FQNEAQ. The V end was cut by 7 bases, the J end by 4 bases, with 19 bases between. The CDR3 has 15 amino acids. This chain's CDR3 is CASTKTKWWGETQYF. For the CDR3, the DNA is TGTGCCAGCACCAAAACAAAGTGGTGGGGAGAGACCCAGTACTTC.

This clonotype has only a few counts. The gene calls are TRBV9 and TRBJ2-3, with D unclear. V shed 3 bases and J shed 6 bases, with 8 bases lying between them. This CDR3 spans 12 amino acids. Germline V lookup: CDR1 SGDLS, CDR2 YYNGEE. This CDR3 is CASSGSVDTQYF. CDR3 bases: TGTGCCAGCAGCGGGAGTGTCGATACGCAGTATTTT.

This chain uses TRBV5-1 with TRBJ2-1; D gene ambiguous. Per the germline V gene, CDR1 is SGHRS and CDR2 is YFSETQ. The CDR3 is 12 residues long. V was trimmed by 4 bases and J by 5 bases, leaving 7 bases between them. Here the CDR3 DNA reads TGCGCCAGCAGCCCTCTGAACAATGAGCAGTTCTTC. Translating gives CASSPLNNEQFF.

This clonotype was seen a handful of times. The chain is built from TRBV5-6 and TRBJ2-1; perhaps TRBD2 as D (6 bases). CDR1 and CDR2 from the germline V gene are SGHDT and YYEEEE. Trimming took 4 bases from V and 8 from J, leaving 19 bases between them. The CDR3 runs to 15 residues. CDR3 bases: TGTGCCAGCAGCCCCGGCCCGGGAGTAGAGGATGAGCAGTTCTTC. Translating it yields CASSPGPGVEDEQFF. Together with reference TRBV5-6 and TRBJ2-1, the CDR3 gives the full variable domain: DAGVTQSPTHLIKTRGQQVTLRCSPKSGHDTVSWYQQALGQGPQFIFQYYEEEERQRGNFPDRFSGHQFPNYSSELNVNALLLGDSALYLCASSPGPGVEDEQFFGPGTRLTVL.

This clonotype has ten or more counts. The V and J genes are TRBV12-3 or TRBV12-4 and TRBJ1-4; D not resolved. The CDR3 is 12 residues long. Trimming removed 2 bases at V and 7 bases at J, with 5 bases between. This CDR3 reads CASSLSGEKLFF. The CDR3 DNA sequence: TGTGCCAGCAGTTTATCGGGTGAAAAACTGTTTTTT.

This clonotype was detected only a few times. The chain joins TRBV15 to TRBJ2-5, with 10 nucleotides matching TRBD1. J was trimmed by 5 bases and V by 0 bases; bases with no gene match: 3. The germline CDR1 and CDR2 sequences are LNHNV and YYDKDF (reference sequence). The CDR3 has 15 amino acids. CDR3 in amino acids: CATSRDQDRGETQYF. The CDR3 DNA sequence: TGTGCCACCAGCAGAGATCAGGACAGGGGGGAGACCCAGTACTTC.